The 18 T cell receptor beta chains in this list originate from one sample, sequenced in a study of regulatory T cells in long-lasting Graves disease. The time point denotes: newly diagnosed GD, antithyroid drugs for less than 3 months. The authors made the TCR library using RNA they extracted from PBMCs. Construction of the TCR beta libraries employed iRepertoire HTBI primers in conjunction with Arm-PCR of CDR3 regions. TCRdb ran MiXCR on the multiplex PCR reads and lists one entry per CDR3 protein. The sample consists of about 620,000 distinct CDR3 sequences, 15% to 20% of them appearing once. In addition, the sample was reused for a study of T cells in Graves' hyperthyroidism and ophthalmopathy.

The material was peripheral blood mononuclear cells (PBMCs), obtained at new diagnosis, from a patient treated with antithyroid drugs. Every receptor here comes from a woman younger than 45 with Graves disease.

In this sample, this clonotype turned up a few times. This rearrangement joins TRBV19 to TRBJ1-5; D might be TRBD1 (6 bases). The CDR3 totals 13 residues. The germline V gene has CDR1 LNHDA and CDR2 SQIVND (reference sequence). The V gene lost 4 bases and the J gene lost 6 bases, with 10 bases spanning the gap. The CDR3 is CASSTAGVQPQHF. CDR3 bases: TGTGCCAGTAGTACGGCAGGGGTTCAGCCCCAGCATTTT. Based on the CDR3 plus reference TRBV19 and TRBJ1-5, the full variable domain is DGGITQSPKYLFRKEGQNVTLSCEQNLNHDAMYWYRQDPGQGLRLIYYSQIVNDFQKGDIAEGYSVSREKKESFPLTVTSAQKNPTAFYLCASSTAGVQPQHFGDGTRLSIL.

This clonotype was picked up many times. The chain employs TRBV28 and TRBJ1-5, with D tentatively TRBD1 (5 bases). This CDR3 spans 15 amino acids. Germline V lookup: CDR1 MDHEN, CDR2 SYDVKM. The V end was cut by 7 bases, the J end by 2 bases, with 15 bases between. The CDR3 sequence is CASNSQGHGNQPQHF. The CDR3 nucleotides are TGTGCCAGCAACAGCCAAGGACATGGCAATCAGCCCCAGCATTTT.

This clonotype occurred many times. The rearrangement uses TRBV20-1 and TRBJ2-5; 7 bases match TRBD1. The CDR3 is made up of 10 amino acids. Germline values: CDR1 DFQATT, CDR2 SNEGSKA (reference sequence). Unmatched junction bases numbered 5, after V lost 4 bases and J lost 12 bases. The CDR3 coding sequence is TGCAGTGCTAACGACAGGGTGGAGTACTTC. Its translation: CSANDRVEYF.

This clonotype appeared many times. The chain combines TRBV2 with TRBJ2-7, with unresolved D. CDR1 and CDR2 (germline): SNHLY, FYNNEI. There are 10 residues in the CDR3. Between the trimmed V and J ends, which lost 5 bases and 3 bases, there was a span of 2 bases. In DNA form, the CDR3 reads TGTGCCAGCAGTATCTACGAGCAGTACTTC. Its protein product is CASSIYEQYF.

The sample holds many counts of this clonotype. The genes are TRBV3-1 and TRBJ2-5; D perhaps matches TRBD2 (7 bases). Between the trimmed V and J ends, which lost 4 bases and 4 bases, there was a span of 16 bases. Germline CDR1 is LGHDT and CDR2 is YNNKEL (reference sequence). The CDR3 consists of 15 residues. The CDR3 sequence is CASSRLSGTPETQYF. The CDR3 bases are TGTGCCAGCAGCCGCCTAAGCGGGACACCAGAGACCCAGTACTTC.

A single count supports this clonotype. This chain links TRBV25-1 with TRBJ1-6, with TRBD1 matching over 7 bases. CDR1 is MGHDK, CDR2 SYGVNS, per germline. This CDR3 has 15 amino acids. With 6 bases clipped from V and 4 bases from J, the junction kept 6 bases outside the gene matches. The CDR3 is CASRTGTEYNSPLHF. The CDR3 DNA reads as TGTGCCAGCAGAACCGGGACAGAGTATAATTCACCCCTCCACTTT.

This clonotype was recorded at least ten times. The CDR3 DNA is TGTGCCAGCAGTTCTGGTAGCAATCAGCCCCAGCATTTT. Translating gives CASSSGSNQPQHF. The chain joins TRBV28 to TRBJ1-5; D not certain. The length of the CDR3 is 13 residues. Germline V gives CDR1 MDHEN, CDR2 SYDVKM. Trimming left V 4 bases short and J 0 bases short, with 4 bases between.

Concerning this clonotype: Just one base apart from a much larger clone, this may be a read error. The J gene is TRBJ1-3, the V gene TRBV12-3 or TRBV12-4; weak D call: TRBD1 (6 bases). V was pared by 10 bases and J by 3 bases, with 7 bases between. The CDR3 runs to 11 residues. CDR3 residues: CANRDGNTIYF. CDR3 in DNA: TGTGCCAACAGGGATGGAAACACCATATATTTT.

The chain joins TRBV25-1 to TRBJ2-7; D gene ambiguous. The length of the CDR3 is 17 residues. From germline, CDR1 is MGHDK and CDR2 SYGVNS. The ends were cut back, 2 bases at V and 3 bases at J, with 20 bases in the middle. This CDR3 reads CASSESVSRVRHYEQYF. The CDR3 bases are TGTGCCAGCAGTGAAAGTGTCAGCCGAGTAAGGCACTACGAGCAGTACTTC.

The chain combines TRBV6-1 with TRBJ1-3; a possible D gene is TRBD1 (6 bases). Trimming shortened V by 5 bases and J by 9 bases, and 20 bases separated the two germline ends. CDR1 and CDR2 (germline): MNHNS, SASEGT. The length of the CDR3 is 15 residues. This CDR3 reads CASSLEQGVGVTIYF. Written as DNA, the CDR3 is TGTGCCAGCAGTCTAGAACAGGGAGTTGGGGTCACCATATATTTT.

In its sample, this clonotype was seen many times. The junction departs from the called germline gene at one end, perhaps through a read error. The CDR3 nucleotides are TGTGCCAGCAGTTTAAGAGTGGCCGGACATTTT. It translates to CASSLRVAGHF. V is TRBV12-3 or TRBV12-4 and J is TRBJ1-3; D unclear. This CDR3 spans 11 amino acids.

This clonotype was recorded many times. V and J are TRBV27 and TRBJ2-7, with 10 bases lining up with TRBD2. The CDR3 loop spans 16 amino acids. Trimming took 2 bases from V and 7 from J; bases not matched to a gene: 11. Germline V gene sequence: CDR1 MNHEY, CDR2 SMNVEV (reference sequence). Here the CDR3 reads CASSLGGSGRPWEQYF. CDR3 in DNA: TGTGCCAGCAGTTTAGGTGGTAGCGGGAGGCCATGGGAGCAGTACTTC.

This clonotype was observed a few times. This chain links TRBV12-3 or TRBV12-4 with TRBJ1-5, with TRBD1 matching 10 bases. The CDR3 totals 17 residues. J was trimmed by 1 base and V by 7 bases; bases with no gene match: 10. The CDR3 is CASISGTGAGSNQPQHF. As DNA, the CDR3 is TGTGCCAGCATTTCCGGGACAGGGGCGGGGAGCAATCAGCCCCAGCATTTT.

This clonotype came up a few times. This chain connects TRBV27 to TRBJ1-1; D not resolved. CDR1 MNHEY and CDR2 SMNVEV come from the germline V gene (reference sequence). This CDR3 has 14 residues. Trimming shortened V by 4 bases and J by 1 base, and 10 bases separated the two germline ends. The CDR3 loop is CASSSGEQNTEAFF. CDR3 coding DNA: TGTGCCAGCAGTTCTGGGGAGCAGAACACTGAAGCTTTCTTT.

The gene calls are TRBV12-3 or TRBV12-4 and TRBJ2-4; 7 bases agree with TRBD1. Trimming removed 5 bases from V and 0 bases from J; junction bases left unmatched: 7. The CDR3 loop spans 16 amino acids. This CDR3 is CASSQQGSVAKNIQYF. The DNA for the CDR3 is TGTGCCAGCAGTCAACAGGGGTCAGTAGCCAAAAACATTCAGTACTTC.

Ten or more counts support this clonotype. V and J are TRBV3-1 and TRBJ2-5, with unresolved D. This CDR3 has 11 amino acids. The V gene's germline CDR1 is LGHDT and CDR2 YNNKEL (reference sequence). The V end was cut by 4 bases, the J end by 9 bases, with 9 bases between. The CDR3 is CASSLLESQYF. The CDR3 DNA sequence: TGTGCCAGCAGCCTGTTGGAGTCCCAGTACTTC.

The chain uses TRBV14 and TRBJ2-3, with a weak D call TRBD2 (5 bases). The CDR3 runs to 14 residues. V lost 8 bases, J lost 1 base, and 13 bases lay in between. Germline V gene lookup returns CDR1 SGHDN and CDR2 FVKESK. DNA of the CDR3: TGTGCCAGCCGATCGGGGTTCGGCACAGATACGCAGTATTTT. Its protein product is CASRSGFGTDTQYF.

This clonotype has a count of ten or more. The V call is TRBV6-1, the J call TRBJ1-4; D perhaps matches TRBD1 (5 bases). Trimming removed 8 bases from V and 3 bases from J, with 16 bases in between. The CDR3 loop spans 15 amino acids. The germline CDR1 and CDR2 sequences are MNHNS and SASEGT. The CDR3 region has the DNA TGTGCCAGCCGGGGGTCGGATCGGGCTAATGAAAAACTGTTTTTT. It is translated as CASRGSDRANEKLFF.